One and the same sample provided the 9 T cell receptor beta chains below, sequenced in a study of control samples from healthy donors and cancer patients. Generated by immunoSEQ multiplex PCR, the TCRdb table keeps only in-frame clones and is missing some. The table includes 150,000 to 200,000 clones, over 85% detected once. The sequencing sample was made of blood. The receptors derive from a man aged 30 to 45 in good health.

The CDR3 DNA is TGTGCCAGCAGCCCCCGAGGCCTTAGCACAGATACGCAGTATTTT. Its translation: CASSPRGLSTDTQYF. This chain links TRBV9 with TRBJ2-3, with D unresolved. V shed 4 bases and J shed 0 bases, with 12 bases lying between them. This CDR3 is 15 amino acids long. The germline CDR1 and CDR2 sequences are SGDLS and YYNGEE.

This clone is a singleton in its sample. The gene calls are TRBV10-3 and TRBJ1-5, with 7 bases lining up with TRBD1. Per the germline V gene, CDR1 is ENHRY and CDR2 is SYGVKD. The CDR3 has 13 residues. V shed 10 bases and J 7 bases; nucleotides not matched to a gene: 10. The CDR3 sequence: CASRGGGGQPQHF. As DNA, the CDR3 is TGTGCCAGCCGTGGAGGGGGCGGCCAGCCCCAGCATTTT.

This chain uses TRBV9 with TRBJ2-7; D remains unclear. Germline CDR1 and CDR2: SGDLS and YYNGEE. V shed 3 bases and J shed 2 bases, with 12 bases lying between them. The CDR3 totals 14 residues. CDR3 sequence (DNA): TGTGCCAGCAGCGCCGGATTTGGGGCCTACGAGCAGTACTTC. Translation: CASSAGFGAYEQYF. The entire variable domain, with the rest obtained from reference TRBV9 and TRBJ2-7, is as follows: DSGVTQTPKHLITATGQRVTLRCSPRSGDLSVYWYQQSLDQGLQFLIQYYNGEERAKGNILERFSAQQFPDLHSELNLSSLELGDSALYFCASSAGFGAYEQYFGPGTRLTVT.

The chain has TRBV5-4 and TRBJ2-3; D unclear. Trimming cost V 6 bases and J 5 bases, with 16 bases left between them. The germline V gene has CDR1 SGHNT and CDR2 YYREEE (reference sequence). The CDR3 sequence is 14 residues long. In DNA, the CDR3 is TGTGCCAGCAAACCCGACACTAATCAAGATACGCAGTATTTT. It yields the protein CASKPDTNQDTQYF.

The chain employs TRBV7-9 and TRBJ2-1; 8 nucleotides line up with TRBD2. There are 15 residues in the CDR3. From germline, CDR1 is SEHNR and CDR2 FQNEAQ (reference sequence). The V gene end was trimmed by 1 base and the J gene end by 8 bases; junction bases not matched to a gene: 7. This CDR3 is CASSLVTGGWYEQFF. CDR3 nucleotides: TGTGCCAGCAGCTTAGTAACGGGGGGGTGGTATGAGCAGTTCTTC.

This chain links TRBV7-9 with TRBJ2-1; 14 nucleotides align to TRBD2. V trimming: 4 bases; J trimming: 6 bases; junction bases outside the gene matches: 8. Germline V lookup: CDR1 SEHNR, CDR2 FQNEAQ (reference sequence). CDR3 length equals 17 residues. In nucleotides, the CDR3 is TGTGCCAGCAGCTCTCCGTACGGGACTAGCGGGAGCAATGAGCAGTTCTTC. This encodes CASSSPYGTSGSNEQFF.

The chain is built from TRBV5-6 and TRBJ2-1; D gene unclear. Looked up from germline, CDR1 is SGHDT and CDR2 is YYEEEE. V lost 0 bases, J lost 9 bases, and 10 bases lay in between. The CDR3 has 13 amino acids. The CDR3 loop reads CASSLVAVGEQFF. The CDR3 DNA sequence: TGTGCCAGCAGCTTGGTTGCCGTGGGTGAGCAGTTCTTC.

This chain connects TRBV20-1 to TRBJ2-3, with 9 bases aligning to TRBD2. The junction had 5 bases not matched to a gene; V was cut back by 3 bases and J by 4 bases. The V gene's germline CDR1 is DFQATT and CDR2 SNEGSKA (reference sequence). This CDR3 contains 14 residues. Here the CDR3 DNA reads TGCAGTGCTAGTGGTGCGGGAGGGCCAGATACGCAGTATTTT. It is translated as CSASGAGGPDTQYF.

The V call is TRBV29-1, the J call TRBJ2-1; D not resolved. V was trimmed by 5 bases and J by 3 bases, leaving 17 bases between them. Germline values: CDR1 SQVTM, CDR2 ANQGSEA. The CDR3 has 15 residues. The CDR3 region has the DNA TGCAGCGTTACCACGGTGTTGGGCCGCTACAATGAGCAGTTCTTC. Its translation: CSVTTVLGRYNEQFF.